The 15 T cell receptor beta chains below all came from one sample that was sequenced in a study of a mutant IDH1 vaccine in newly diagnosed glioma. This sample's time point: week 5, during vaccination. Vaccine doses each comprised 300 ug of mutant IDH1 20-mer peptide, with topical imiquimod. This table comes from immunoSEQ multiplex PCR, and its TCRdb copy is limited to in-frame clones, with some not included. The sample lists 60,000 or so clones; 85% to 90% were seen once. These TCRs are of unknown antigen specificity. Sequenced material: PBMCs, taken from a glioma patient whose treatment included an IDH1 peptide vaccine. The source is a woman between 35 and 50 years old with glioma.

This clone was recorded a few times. CDR3 loop: CATTQGRHDKNIQYF. The CDR3 nucleotides read TGTGCCACCACGCAGGGGCGCCATGACAAAAACATTCAGTACTTC. The rearrangement joins TRBV2 to TRBJ2-4; the D gene is possibly TRBD1 (6 bases). Trimming took 10 bases from V and 3 from J, leaving 19 bases between them. Germline values: CDR1 SNHLY, CDR2 FYNNEI. The CDR3 sequence is 15 residues long.

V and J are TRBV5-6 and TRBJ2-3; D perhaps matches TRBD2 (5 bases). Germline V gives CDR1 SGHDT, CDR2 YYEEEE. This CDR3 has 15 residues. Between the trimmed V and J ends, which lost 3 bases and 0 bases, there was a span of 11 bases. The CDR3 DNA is TGTGCCAGCAGCTCCGGCCGGGGAAGCACAGATACGCAGTATTTT. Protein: CASSSGRGSTDTQYF.

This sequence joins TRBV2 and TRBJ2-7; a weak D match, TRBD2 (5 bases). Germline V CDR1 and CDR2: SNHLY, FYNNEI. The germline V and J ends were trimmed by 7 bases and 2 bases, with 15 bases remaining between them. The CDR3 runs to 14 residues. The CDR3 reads CASNRAERTYEQYF. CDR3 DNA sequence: TGTGCCAGCAATCGGGCTGAGCGGACCTACGAGCAGTACTTC.

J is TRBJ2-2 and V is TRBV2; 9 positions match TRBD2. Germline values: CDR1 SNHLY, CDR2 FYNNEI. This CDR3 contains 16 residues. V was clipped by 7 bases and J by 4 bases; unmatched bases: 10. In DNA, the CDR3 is TGTGCCAGCAAGGAAGGGAGCGGGAGGAGCACCGGGGAGCTGTTTTTT. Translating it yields CASKEGSGRSTGELFF.

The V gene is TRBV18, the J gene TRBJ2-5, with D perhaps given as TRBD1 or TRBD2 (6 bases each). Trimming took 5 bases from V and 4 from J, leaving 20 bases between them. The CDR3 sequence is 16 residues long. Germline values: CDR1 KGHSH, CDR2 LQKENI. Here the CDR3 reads CASSSLQGGGGETQYF. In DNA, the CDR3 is TGTGCCAGCTCATCCTTACAGGGAGGTGGGGGAGAGACCCAGTACTTC.

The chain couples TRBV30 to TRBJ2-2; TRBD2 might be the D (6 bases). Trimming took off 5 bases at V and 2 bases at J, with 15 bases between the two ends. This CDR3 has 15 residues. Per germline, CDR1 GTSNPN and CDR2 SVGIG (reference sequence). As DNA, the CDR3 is TGTGCCTGGGGTCGGGGGTCTCTTAACACCGGGGAGCTGTTTTTT. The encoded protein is CAWGRGSLNTGELFF.

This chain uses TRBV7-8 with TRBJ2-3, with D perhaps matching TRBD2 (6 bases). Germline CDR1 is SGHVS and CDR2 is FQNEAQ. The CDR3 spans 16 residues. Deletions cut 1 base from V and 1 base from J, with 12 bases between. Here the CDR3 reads CASSLDRDSGTDTQYF. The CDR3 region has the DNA TGTGCCAGCAGCTTAGACCGGGACTCGGGCACAGATACGCAGTATTTT.

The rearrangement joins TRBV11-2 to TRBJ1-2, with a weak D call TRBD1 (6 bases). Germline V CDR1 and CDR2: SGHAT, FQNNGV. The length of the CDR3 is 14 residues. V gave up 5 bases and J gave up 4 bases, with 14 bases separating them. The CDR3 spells CASSPGGGAYGYTF. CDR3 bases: TGTGCCAGCAGCCCCGGGGGCGGAGCCTATGGCTACACCTTC.

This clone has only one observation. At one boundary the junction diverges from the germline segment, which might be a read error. Here the CDR3 reads CASSLGWGKETQYF. The CDR3, as DNA: TGTGCCAGCAGTTTAGGATGGGGGAAAGAGACCCAGTACTTC. V is TRBV7-6 and J is TRBJ2-5; D may be TRBD1 or TRBD2 (5 bases each). CDR3 size: 14 residues. Germline V gene data show CDR1 as SGHVS and CDR2 as FNYEAQ.

CDR3 nucleotides: TGCGCCAGCAGCTTGGCCCTAGCGGGCAGTGAGCAGTTCTTC. Protein product: CASSLALAGSEQFF. The genes are TRBV5-1 and TRBJ2-1, with 8 bases that match TRBD2. CDR1 and CDR2 (germline): SGHRS, YFSETQ. The trim removed 0 bases at V and 9 bases at J, leaving 5 bases unmatched. This CDR3 contains 14 residues.

CDR3 amino acids: CASSRVSAANQPQHF. Here the CDR3 DNA reads TGTGCCAGTAGTAGGGTGTCGGCAGCTAATCAGCCCCAGCATTTT. This chain uses TRBV19 with TRBJ1-5, with D hard to call. Trimming left V 4 bases short and J 4 bases short, with 14 bases between. Germline V gene lookup returns CDR1 LNHDA and CDR2 SQIVND (reference sequence). This CDR3 comprises 15 residues.

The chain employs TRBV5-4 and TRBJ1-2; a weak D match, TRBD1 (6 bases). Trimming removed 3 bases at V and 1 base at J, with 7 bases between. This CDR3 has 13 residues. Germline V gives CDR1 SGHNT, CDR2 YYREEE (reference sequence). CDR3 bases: TGTGCCAGCAGCTCGGACAGTAACTATGGCTACACCTTC. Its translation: CASSSDSNYGYTF.

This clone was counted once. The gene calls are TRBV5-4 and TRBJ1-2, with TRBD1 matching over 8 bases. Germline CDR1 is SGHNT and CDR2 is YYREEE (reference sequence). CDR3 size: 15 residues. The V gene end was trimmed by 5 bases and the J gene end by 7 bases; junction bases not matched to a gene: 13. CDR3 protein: CASSKDRALRGGYTF. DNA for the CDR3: TGTGCCAGCAGTAAGGACAGGGCCCTCCGCGGTGGCTACACCTTC.

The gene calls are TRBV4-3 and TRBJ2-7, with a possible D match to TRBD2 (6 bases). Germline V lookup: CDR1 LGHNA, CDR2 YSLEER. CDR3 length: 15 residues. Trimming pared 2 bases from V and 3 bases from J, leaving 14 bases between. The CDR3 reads CASSQSIGGYYEQYF. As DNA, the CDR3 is TGCGCCAGCAGCCAATCAATCGGGGGATACTACGAGCAGTACTTC.

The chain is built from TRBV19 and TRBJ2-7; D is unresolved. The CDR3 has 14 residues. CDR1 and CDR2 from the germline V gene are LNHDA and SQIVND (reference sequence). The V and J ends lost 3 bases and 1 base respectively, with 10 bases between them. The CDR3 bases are TGTGCCAGTAGTATGGGAACTGGTTCCTACGAGCAGTACTTC. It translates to CASSMGTGSYEQYF.